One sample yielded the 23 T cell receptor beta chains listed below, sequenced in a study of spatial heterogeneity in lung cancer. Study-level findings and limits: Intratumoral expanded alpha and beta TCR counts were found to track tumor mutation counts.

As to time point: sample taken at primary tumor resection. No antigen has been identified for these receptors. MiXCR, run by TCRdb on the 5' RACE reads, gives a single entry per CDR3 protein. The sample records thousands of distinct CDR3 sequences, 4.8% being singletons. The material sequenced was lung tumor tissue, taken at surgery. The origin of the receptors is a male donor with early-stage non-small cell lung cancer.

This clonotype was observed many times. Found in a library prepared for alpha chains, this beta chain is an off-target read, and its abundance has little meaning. Here the CDR3 DNA reads TGTGCCAGCAGCTCCTACACAGATACGCAGTATTTT. It encodes CASSSYTDTQYF. This chain connects TRBV7-3 to TRBJ2-3; D ambiguous. The CDR3 is 12 residues long. The V end was cut by 4 bases, the J end by 2 bases, with 4 bases between. The germline gives CDR1 SGHTA, CDR2 FQGTGA. The entire variable domain, with the rest obtained from reference TRBV7-3 and TRBJ2-3, is as follows: GAGVSQTPSNKVTEKGKYVELRCDPISGHTALYWYRQSLGQGPEFLIYFQGTGAADDSGLPNDRFFAVRPEGSVSTLKIQRTERGDSAVYLCASSSYTDTQYFGPGTRLTVL.

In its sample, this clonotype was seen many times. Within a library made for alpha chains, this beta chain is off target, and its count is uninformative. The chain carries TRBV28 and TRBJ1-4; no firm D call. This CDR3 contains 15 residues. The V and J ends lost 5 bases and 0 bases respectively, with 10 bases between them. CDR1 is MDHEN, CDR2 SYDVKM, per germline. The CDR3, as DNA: TGTGCCAGCAGTCCTGAGACATCAACTAATGAAAAACTGTTTTTT. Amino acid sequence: CASSPETSTNEKLFF.

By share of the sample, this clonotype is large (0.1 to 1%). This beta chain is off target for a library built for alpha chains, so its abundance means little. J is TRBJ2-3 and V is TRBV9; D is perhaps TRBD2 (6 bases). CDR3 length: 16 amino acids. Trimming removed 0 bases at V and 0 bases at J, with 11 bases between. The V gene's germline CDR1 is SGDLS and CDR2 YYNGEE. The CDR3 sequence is CASSVAGRGSTDTQYF. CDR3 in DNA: TGTGCCAGCAGCGTAGCAGGGCGGGGCAGCACAGATACGCAGTATTTT.

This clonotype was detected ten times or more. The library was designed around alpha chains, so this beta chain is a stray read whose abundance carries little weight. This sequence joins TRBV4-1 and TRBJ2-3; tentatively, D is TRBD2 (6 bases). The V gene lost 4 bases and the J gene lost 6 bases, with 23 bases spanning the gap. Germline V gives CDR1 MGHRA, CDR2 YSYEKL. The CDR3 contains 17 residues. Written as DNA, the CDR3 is TGCGCCAGCAGCCGGAGCTCTTCGGCGGGGAACTCGGATACGCAGTATTTT. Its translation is CASSRSSSAGNSDTQYF.

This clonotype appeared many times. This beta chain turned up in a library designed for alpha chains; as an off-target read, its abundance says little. The CDR3 sequence is CASSFQGSLSGNTIYF. As DNA, the CDR3 is TGTGCCAGCAGTTTTCAGGGCAGCCTCTCTGGAAACACCATATATTTT. The chain has TRBV28 and TRBJ1-3; D is possibly TRBD1 (5 bases). The germline CDR1 and CDR2 sequences are MDHEN and SYDVKM. This CDR3 comprises 16 residues. The V end lost 3 bases, the J end lost 0 bases, and 12 bases lay between the germline ends. Variable domain in full (rest from reference TRBV28 and TRBJ1-3): DVKVTQSSRYLVKRTGEKVFLECVQDMDHENMFWYRQDPGLGLRLIYFSYDVKMKEKGDIPEGYSVSREKKERFSLILESASTNQTSMYLCASSFQGSLSGNTIYFGEGSWLTVV.

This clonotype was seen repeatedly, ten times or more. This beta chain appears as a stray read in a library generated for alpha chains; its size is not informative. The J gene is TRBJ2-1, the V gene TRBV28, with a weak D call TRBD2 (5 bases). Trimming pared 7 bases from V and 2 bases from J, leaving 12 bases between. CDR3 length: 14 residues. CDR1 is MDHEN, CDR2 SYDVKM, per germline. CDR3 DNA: TGTGCCAGCATAGGCGGGTTAGCCTACAATGAGCAGTTCTTC. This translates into CASIGGLAYNEQFF.

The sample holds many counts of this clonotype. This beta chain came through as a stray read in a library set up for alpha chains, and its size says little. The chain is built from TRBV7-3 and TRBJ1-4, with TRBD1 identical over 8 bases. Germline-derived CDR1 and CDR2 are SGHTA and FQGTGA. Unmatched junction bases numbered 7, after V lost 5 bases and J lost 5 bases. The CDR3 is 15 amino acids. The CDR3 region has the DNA TGTGCCAGCAGCCCCACAGGGGGAAGGAATGAAAAACTGTTTTTT. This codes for CASSPTGGRNEKLFF.

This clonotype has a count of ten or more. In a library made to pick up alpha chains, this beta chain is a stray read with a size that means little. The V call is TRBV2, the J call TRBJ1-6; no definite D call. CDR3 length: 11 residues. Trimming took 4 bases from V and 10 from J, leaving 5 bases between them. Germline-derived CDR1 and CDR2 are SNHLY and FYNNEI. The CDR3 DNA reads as TGTGCCAGCAGTGGACCGTCACCCCTCCACTTT. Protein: CASSGPSPLHF.

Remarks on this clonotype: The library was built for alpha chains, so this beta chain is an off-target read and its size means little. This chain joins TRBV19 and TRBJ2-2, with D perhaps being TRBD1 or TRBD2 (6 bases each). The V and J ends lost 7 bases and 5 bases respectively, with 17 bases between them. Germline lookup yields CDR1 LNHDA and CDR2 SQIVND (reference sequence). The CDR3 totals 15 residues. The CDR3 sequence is CASTNTGAGTGELFF. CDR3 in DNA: TGTGCCAGTACAAATACGGGGGCCGGGACCGGGGAGCTGTTTTTT. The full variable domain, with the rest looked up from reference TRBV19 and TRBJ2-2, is DGGITQSPKYLFRKEGQNVTLSCEQNLNHDAMYWYRQDPGQGLRLIYYSQIVNDFQKGDIAEGYSVSREKKESFPLTVTSAQKNPTAFYLCASTNTGAGTGELFFGEGSRLTVL.

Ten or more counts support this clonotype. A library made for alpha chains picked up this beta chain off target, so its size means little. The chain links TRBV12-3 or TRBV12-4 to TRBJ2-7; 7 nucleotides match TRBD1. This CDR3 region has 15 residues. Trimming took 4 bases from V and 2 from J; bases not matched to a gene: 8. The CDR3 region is CASSSRQGGAYEQYF. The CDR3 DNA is TGTGCCAGCAGTTCACGACAGGGTGGTGCCTACGAGCAGTACTTC.

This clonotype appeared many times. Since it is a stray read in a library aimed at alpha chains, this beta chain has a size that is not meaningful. CDR3 bases: TGTGCCAGCAGCTTAGAGCTAGCGGGAGGGCCTATACCCTACGAGCAGTACTTC. It is translated as CASSLELAGGPIPYEQYF. This sequence joins TRBV7-8 and TRBJ2-7; 12 bases are shared with TRBD2. The germline gives CDR1 SGHVS, CDR2 FQNEAQ. The CDR3 extends over 18 amino acids. V lost 1 base to trimming and J lost 2 bases; unmatched junction nucleotides: 9.

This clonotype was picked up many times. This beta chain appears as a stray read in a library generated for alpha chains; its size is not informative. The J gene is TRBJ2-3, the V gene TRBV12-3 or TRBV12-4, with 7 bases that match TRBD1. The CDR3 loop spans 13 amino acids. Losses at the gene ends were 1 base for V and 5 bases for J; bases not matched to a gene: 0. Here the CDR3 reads CASSLDRGDTQYF. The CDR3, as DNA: TGTGCCAGCAGTTTAGACAGGGGAGATACGCAGTATTTT.

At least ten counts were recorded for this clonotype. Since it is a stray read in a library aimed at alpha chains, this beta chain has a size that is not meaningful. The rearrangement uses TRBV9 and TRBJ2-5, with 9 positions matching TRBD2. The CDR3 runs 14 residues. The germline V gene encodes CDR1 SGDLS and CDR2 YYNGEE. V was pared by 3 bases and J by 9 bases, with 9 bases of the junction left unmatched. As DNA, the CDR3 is TGTGCCAGCAGCGCCGAACCGGGACTAGCAGCCCAGTACTTC. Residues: CASSAEPGLAAQYF. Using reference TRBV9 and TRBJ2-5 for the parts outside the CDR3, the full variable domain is DSGVTQTPKHLITATGQRVTLRCSPRSGDLSVYWYQQSLDQGLQFLIQYYNGEERAKGNILERFSAQQFPDLHSELNLSSLELGDSALYFCASSAEPGLAAQYFGPGTRLLVL.

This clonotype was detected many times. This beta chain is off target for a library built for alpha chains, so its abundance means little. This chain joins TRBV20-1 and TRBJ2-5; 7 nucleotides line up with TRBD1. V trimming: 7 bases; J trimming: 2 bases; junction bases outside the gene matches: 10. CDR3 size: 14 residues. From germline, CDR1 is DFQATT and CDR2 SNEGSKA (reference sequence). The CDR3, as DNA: TGCAGTGTCGAGTTCCGGGACAGACAAGAGACCCAGTACTTC. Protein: CSVEFRDRQETQYF.

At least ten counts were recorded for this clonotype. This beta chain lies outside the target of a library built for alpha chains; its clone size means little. CDR3 nucleotide sequence: TGTGCCAGCAGTTTCGATCAAAAGACCCAGTACTTC. Translating it yields CASSFDQKTQYF. J is TRBJ2-5 and V is TRBV27; D remains ambiguous. The germline gives CDR1 MNHEY, CDR2 SMNVEV (reference sequence). V lost 3 bases and J 6 bases, leaving 8 bases between the germline ends. The CDR3 is 12 amino acids.

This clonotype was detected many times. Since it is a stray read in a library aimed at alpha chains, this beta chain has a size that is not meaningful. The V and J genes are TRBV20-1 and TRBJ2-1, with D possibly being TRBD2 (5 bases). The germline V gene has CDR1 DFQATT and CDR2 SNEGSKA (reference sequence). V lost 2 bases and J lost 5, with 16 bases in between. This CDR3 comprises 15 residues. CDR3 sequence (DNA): TGCAGTGCTAGACCCTTAACCGGGGAAAACAATGAGCAGTTCTTC. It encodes CSARPLTGENNEQFF.

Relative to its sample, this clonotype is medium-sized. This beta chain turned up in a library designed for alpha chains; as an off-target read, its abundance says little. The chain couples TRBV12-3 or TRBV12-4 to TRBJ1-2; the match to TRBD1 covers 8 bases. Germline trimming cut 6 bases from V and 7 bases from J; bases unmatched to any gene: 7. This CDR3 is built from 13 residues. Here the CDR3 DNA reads TGTGCCAGCAGCTTGGACAGGGAGAGTGGCTACACCTTC. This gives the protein CASSLDRESGYTF.

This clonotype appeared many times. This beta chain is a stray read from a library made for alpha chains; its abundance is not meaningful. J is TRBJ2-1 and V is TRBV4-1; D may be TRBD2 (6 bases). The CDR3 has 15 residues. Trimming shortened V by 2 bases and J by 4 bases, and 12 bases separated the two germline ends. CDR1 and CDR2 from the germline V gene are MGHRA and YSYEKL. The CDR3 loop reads CASSQSGLPYNEQFF. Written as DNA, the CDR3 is TGCGCCAGCAGCCAATCGGGACTGCCTTACAATGAGCAGTTCTTC.

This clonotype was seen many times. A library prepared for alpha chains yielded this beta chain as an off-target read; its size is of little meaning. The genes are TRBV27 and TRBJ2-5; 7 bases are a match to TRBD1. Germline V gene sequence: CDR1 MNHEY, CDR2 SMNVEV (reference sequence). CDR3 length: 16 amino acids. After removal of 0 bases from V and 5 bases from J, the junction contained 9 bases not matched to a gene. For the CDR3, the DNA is TGTGCCAGCAGTTTATCCCGGACAGGAAGTAAGGAGACCCAGTACTTC. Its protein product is CASSLSRTGSKETQYF.

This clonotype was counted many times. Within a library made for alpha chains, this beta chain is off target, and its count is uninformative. For the CDR3, the DNA is TGTGCCAGCAGTTACTGGACAGGACCTACCTTCCAAGAGACCCAGTACTTC. It encodes CASSYWTGPTFQETQYF. This rearrangement joins TRBV6-5 to TRBJ2-5, with 7 bases aligning to TRBD1. V shed 1 base, J shed 1 base, and the junction held 9 bases outside the gene matches. The CDR3 length is 17 residues. Germline V gives CDR1 MNHEY, CDR2 SVGAGI.

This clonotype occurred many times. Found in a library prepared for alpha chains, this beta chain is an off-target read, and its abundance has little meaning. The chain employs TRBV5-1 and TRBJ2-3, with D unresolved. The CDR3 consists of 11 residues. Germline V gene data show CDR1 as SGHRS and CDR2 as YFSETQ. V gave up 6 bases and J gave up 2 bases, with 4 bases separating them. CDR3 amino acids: CASTNTDTQYF. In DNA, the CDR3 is TGCGCCAGCACTAACACAGATACGCAGTATTTT. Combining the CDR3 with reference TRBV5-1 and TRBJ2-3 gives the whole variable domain KAGVTQTPRYLIKTRGQQVTLSCSPISGHRSVSWYQQTPGQGLQFLFEYFSETQRNKGNFPGRFSGRQFSNSRSEMNVSTLELGDSALYLCASTNTDTQYFGPGTRLTVL.

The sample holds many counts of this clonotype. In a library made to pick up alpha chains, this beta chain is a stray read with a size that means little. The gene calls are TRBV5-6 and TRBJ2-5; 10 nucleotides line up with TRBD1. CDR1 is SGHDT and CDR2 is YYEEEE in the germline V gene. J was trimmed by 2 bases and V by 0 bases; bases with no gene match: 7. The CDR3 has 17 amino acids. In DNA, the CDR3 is TGTGCCAGCAGCTTGGCGTGGACAGGGGGTGAACAAGAGACCCAGTACTTC. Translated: CASSLAWTGGEQETQYF.

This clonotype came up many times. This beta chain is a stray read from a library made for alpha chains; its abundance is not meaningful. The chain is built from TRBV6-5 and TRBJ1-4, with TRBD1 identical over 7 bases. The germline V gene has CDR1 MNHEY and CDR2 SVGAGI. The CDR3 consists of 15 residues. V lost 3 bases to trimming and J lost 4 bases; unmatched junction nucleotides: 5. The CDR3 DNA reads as TGTGCCAGCAGTTATAGGGGGCTCAATAATGAAAAACTGTTTTTT. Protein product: CASSYRGLNNEKLFF.